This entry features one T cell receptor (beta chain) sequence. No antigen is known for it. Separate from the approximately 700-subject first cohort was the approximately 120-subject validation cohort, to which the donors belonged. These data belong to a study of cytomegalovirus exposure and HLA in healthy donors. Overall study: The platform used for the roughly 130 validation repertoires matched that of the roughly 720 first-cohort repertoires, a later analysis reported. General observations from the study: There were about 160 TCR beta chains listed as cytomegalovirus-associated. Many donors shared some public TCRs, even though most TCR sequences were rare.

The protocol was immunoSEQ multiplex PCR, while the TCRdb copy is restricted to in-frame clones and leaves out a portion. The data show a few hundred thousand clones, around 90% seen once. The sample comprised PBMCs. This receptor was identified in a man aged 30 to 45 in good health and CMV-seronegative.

CDR3 nucleotides: TGTGCCAGCTCTCGGACAGGGGAAATCTACAATGAGCAGTTCTTC. This gives the protein CASSRTGEIYNEQFF. This chain uses TRBV18 with TRBJ2-1, with 9 bases lining up with TRBD1. The CDR3 runs 15 residues. Trimming took 6 bases from V and 3 from J; bases not matched to a gene: 6. Germline V CDR1 and CDR2: KGHSH, LQKENI.